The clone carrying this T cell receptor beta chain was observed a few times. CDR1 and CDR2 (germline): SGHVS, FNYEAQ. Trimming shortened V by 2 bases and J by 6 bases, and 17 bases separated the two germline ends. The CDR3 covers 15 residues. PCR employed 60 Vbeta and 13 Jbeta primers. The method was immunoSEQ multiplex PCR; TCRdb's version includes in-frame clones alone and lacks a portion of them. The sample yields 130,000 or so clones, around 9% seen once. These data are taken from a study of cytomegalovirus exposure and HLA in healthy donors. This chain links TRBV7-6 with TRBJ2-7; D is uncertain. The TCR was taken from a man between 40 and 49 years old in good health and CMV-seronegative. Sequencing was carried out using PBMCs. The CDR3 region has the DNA TGTGCCAGCAGCTTAACAGCTTTGGCCCCTCGCGAGCAGTACTTC. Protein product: CASSLTALAPREQYF.